This entry lists 20 T cell receptor beta chains sequenced from one sample in a study of T-cell reconstitution after alpha-beta-depleted transplantation in children listed by TCRdb under 2016. To prepare the library, PCR was applied. Sequencing instrument: Illumina HiSeq 2500. To normalize quantification of the TCRbeta repertoire, the TCR libraries were built with molecular barcoding that relied on unique molecular identifiers. Through fastp at Q25 and MiXCR, TCRdb rebuilt clones from the public reads, retaining in-frame beta chains. Each entry is one CDR3 protein sequence, shown with its most common DNA and genes. The sample table holds 200,000 to 250,000 distinct CDR3 sequences, of which 8.5% to 10% were seen once. The top ten clones comprise over 5.5% of the sample. Sequencing was performed on PBMCs from the stem cell graft donor, taken from the stem cell graft. The receptors shown here come from a human donor who donated a stem cell graft to a child with acute lymphoblastic leukemia.

This clonotype was seen a few times. The chain links TRBV4-1 to TRBJ1-1, with D possibly matching TRBD1 (6 bases). CDR1 MGHRA and CDR2 YSYEKL come from the germline V gene. CDR3 length: 15 amino acids. The V and J ends lost 3 bases and 5 bases respectively, with 16 bases between them. The CDR3 sequence is CASSQDRITGTEAFF. Written as DNA, the CDR3 is TGCGCCAGCAGCCAGGATCGGATAACAGGGACTGAAGCTTTCTTT.

There are many counts of this clonotype. The chain uses TRBV6-5 and TRBJ2-7; D is possibly TRBD2 (6 bases). This CDR3 contains 14 residues. Germline V gene sequence: CDR1 MNHEY, CDR2 SVGAGI. With 7 bases removed from V and 7 bases from J, the gap between germline ends came to 20 bases. The CDR3 loop is CASNLGTSLEEQYF. The CDR3 DNA is TGTGCCAGCAATTTGGGGACTTCCCTTGAGGAGCAGTACTTC.

This clonotype appeared a few times. V usage is TRBV3-1 and J usage is TRBJ2-3; D gene uncertain. The germline CDR1 and CDR2 sequences are LGHDT and YNNKEL (reference sequence). V was clipped by 1 base and J by 12 bases, with 11 bases between them. The CDR3 spans 12 residues. The CDR3 reads CASSQVTFYQYF. CDR3 nucleotides: TGTGCCAGCAGCCAAGTCACCTTTTACCAGTATTTT.

This clonotype has more than one count but fewer than ten. This chain uses TRBV20-1 with TRBJ1-5; D remains unclear. The CDR3 totals 12 residues. V was pared by 5 bases and J by 5 bases, with 10 bases between. Germline V gene sequence: CDR1 DFQATT, CDR2 SNEGSKA (reference sequence). This CDR3 reads CSALTADQPQHF. The CDR3 DNA reads as TGCAGTGCTCTCACTGCCGATCAGCCCCAGCATTTT.

The chain uses TRBV27 and TRBJ1-6; no firm D call. The CDR3 is 15 residues long. Germline CDR1 reads MNHEY; CDR2 reads SMNVEV (reference sequence). Trimming pared 6 bases from V and 5 bases from J, leaving 14 bases between. The CDR3 DNA reads as TGTGCCAGCAGCTGGGCAGCAAACAATAATTCACCCCTCCACTTT. Amino acids: CASSWAANNNSPLHF.

The chain is built from TRBV12-3 or TRBV12-4 and TRBJ2-2; 9 bases fit TRBD1. J lost 6 bases, V lost 6 bases, and 14 bases had no gene match. The CDR3 is 17 residues long. The CDR3 nucleotides read TGTGCCAGCAGCCCCCCAAGGACAGGGGAGAGTGCCGGGGAGCTGTTTTTT. This encodes CASSPPRTGESAGELFF.

This clonotype was observed at least ten times. The rearrangement joins TRBV5-1 to TRBJ2-6; TRBD1 matches at 9 bases. The V gene end was trimmed by 3 bases and the J gene end by 4 bases; junction bases not matched to a gene: 2. Germline loops: CDR1 SGHRS, CDR2 YFSETQ. There are 15 residues in the CDR3. CDR3 DNA sequence: TGCGCCAGCAGCTGGACAGGGGCAGGGGCCAACGTCCTGACTTTC. Its translation: CASSWTGAGANVLTF.

The chain uses TRBV12-3 or TRBV12-4 and TRBJ2-1; a weak D match, TRBD1 (6 bases). There are 14 residues in the CDR3. The V end lost 6 bases, the J end lost 6 bases, and 15 bases lay between the germline ends. The CDR3 DNA reads TGTGCCAGCAGACAGGGTTATTGGGGCAATGAGCAGTTCTTC. This encodes CASRQGYWGNEQFF.

The chain is built from TRBV12-3 or TRBV12-4 and TRBJ2-7; 14 bases agree with TRBD2. With V trimmed by 3 bases and J by 4 bases, 2 bases remained unmatched. This CDR3 is built from 15 residues. This CDR3 reads CASSLTSGGAYEQYF. Written as DNA, the CDR3 is TGTGCCAGCAGTTTGACTAGCGGGGGGGCTTACGAGCAGTACTTC.

In its sample, this clonotype was seen many times. This sequence joins TRBV3-1 and TRBJ1-6; D remains ambiguous. This CDR3 comprises 16 residues. Trimming pared 2 bases from V and 2 bases from J, leaving 10 bases between. CDR1 and CDR2 (germline): LGHDT, YNNKEL (reference sequence). CDR3 bases: TGTGCCAGCAGCCAATCGGAGTTCACCTATAATTCACCCCTCCACTTT. Translated: CASSQSEFTYNSPLHF.

The gene calls are TRBV7-9 and TRBJ1-5; D remains ambiguous. CDR1 is SEHNR and CDR2 is FQNEAQ in the germline V gene (reference sequence). The CDR3 spans 14 residues. V lost 1 base and J 3 bases, leaving 7 bases between the germline ends. CDR3: CASSLGSPNQPQHF. The CDR3 DNA is TGTGCCAGCAGCTTAGGGTCCCCCAATCAGCCCCAGCATTTT.

The sample holds many counts of this clonotype. V and J are TRBV20-1 and TRBJ2-7; perhaps TRBD1 as D (6 bases). The CDR3 loop spans 13 amino acids. Deletions cut 0 bases from V and 3 bases from J, with 9 bases between. Germline values: CDR1 DFQATT, CDR2 SNEGSKA (reference sequence). This chain's CDR3 is CSARDLTGYEQYF. CDR3 DNA sequence: TGCAGTGCTAGAGACTTGACAGGCTACGAGCAGTACTTC.

At least ten counts were recorded for this clonotype. The chain is built from TRBV5-1 and TRBJ2-7; D uncertain. Per the germline V gene, CDR1 is SGHRS and CDR2 is YFSETQ. V lost 3 bases, J lost 0 bases, and 10 bases lay in between. The CDR3 contains 14 residues. The CDR3 sequence: CASSSDGISYEQYF. DNA of the CDR3: TGCGCCAGCAGCTCAGACGGTATCTCCTACGAGCAGTACTTC.

This clonotype was observed many times. The chain combines TRBV4-2 with TRBJ2-3, with 7 bases matching TRBD1. The ends lost 4 bases at V and 4 bases at J; junction bases unmatched: 17. Per germline, CDR1 LGHNA and CDR2 YNFKEQ. This CDR3 is built from 18 residues. CDR3 nucleotide sequence: TGTGCCAGCAGCCCACTCTCCCAGAAGGGGGCTCGTGCAGATACGCAGTATTTT. Amino acids: CASSPLSQKGARADTQYF.

This clonotype has ten or more counts. This chain links TRBV7-9 with TRBJ2-7, with a tentative D call TRBD2 (5 bases). The CDR3 loop spans 15 amino acids. Trimming removed 5 bases from V and 3 bases from J, with 17 bases in between. Germline CDR1 is SEHNR and CDR2 is FQNEAQ (reference sequence). The chain's CDR3 is CASSHRDGRGYEQYF. The CDR3 DNA sequence: TGTGCCAGCAGCCACCGGGATGGGAGAGGCTACGAGCAGTACTTC. Together with reference TRBV7-9 and TRBJ2-7, the CDR3 gives the full variable domain: DTGVSQNPRHKITKRGQNVTFRCDPISEHNRLYWYRQTLGQGPEFLTYFQNEAQLEKSRLLSDRFSAERPKGSFSTLEIQRTEQGDSAMYLCASSHRDGRGYEQYFGPGTRLTVT.

This clonotype occurred a few times. J is TRBJ1-3 and V is TRBV12-3 or TRBV12-4, with D hard to call. V dropped 6 bases and J dropped 0 bases, with 15 bases sitting between them. The CDR3 spans 16 residues. CDR3 sequence (DNA): TGTGCCAGCAGCCCTACCGGACTTATCTCTGGAAACACCATATATTTT. Its translation: CASSPTGLISGNTIYF.

V usage is TRBV5-1 and J usage is TRBJ1-2; D is unclear. Trimming stripped 4 bases from V and 7 bases from J, with 20 bases between. Germline CDR1 and CDR2: SGHRS and YFSETQ. This CDR3 has 15 amino acids. The CDR3 protein is CASSEQTTSGRGYTF. DNA for the CDR3: TGCGCCAGCAGCGAACAAACAACGTCAGGCCGTGGCTACACCTTC.

This chain links TRBV9 with TRBJ1-2; D is undetermined. Trimming took 0 bases from V and 1 from J, leaving 10 bases between them. Per germline, CDR1 SGDLS and CDR2 YYNGEE. This CDR3 spans 15 amino acids. CDR3 sequence reads: CASSVERRLNYGYTF. In DNA form, the CDR3 reads TGTGCCAGCAGCGTAGAGAGGAGACTTAACTATGGCTACACCTTC.

The genes are TRBV19 and TRBJ2-7; D may match TRBD1 or TRBD2 (5 bases each). The CDR3 is made up of 13 amino acids. The germline V gene has CDR1 LNHDA and CDR2 SQIVND (reference sequence). Trimming left V 5 bases short and J 5 bases short, with 13 bases between. This CDR3 reads CASSLSLGDEQYF. CDR3 nucleotides: TGTGCCAGTAGTCTCTCCCTGGGGGACGAGCAGTACTTC.

This clonotype was detected many times. V usage is TRBV3-1 and J usage is TRBJ1-5, with a possible D match to TRBD1 (5 bases). V was cut by 2 bases and J by 0 bases, with 8 bases left in between. CDR1 and CDR2 from the germline V gene are LGHDT and YNNKEL (reference sequence). The CDR3 has 15 residues. CDR3 nucleotide sequence: TGTGCCAGCAGCCAATATCAGGGTAGCAATCAGCCCCAGCATTTT. Its translation: CASSQYQGSNQPQHF.